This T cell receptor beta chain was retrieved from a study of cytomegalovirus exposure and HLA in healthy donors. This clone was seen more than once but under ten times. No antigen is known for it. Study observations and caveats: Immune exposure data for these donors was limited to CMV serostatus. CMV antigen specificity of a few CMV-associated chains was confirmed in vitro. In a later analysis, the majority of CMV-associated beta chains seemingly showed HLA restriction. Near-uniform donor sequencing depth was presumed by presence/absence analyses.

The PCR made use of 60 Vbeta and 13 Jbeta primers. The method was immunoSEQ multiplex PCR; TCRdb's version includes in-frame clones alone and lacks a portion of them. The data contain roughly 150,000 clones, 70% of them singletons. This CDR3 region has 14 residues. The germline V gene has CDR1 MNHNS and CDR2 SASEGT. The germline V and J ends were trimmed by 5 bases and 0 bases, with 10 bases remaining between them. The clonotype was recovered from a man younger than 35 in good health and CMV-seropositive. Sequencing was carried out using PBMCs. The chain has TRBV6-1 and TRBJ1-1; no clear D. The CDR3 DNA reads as TGTGCCAGCAGTTTTCGGGGAATGAACACTGAAGCTTTCTTT. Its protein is CASSFRGMNTEAFF.